This T cell receptor beta chain was sequenced during a study of T cell clones after liver transplantation (dated by TCRdb to between 2018 and 2021). As for the study more broadly: The samples were obtained from ITN030ST, a randomized trial that attempted immunosuppression withdrawal within 2 years after liver transplantation. Donor-reactive T cell clones were identified using TCRbeta sequencing after a pre-transplant mixed lymphocyte reaction and were then followed in post-transplant blood. As an antigen-independent comparator for donor-reactive sequences, third party-reactive TCRbeta sequences were also identified from pre-transplant MLRs. Of the eight recipients, a few were HCV-positive, while the remaining recipients had been transplanted for non-autoimmune, non-viral indications. The subjects received no induction therapy and were kept on standard immunosuppression until randomization at 12-24 months post-transplant. Tolerance was defined as complete immunosuppression withdrawal for at least one year with no rise in liver enzymes beyond twice the upper limit of normal. Blood samples were collected pre-transplant, pre-randomization before withdrawal, and post-randomization after either complete withdrawal or failed withdrawal. The studied cohort comprised 8 liver transplant recipients, 3 classified as tolerant and 5 as non-tolerant. On the study overall, not on this receptor specifically: Low numbers of available donor cells limited the measurable donor-reactive repertoire in two subjects. Once repertoire turnover was taken into account, donor-reactive detection showed a significant reduction for CD4 in 7 of 8 subjects and for CD8 in 8 of 8. Without allograft tissue specimens, donor-reactive T cells may have migrated into the graft rather than being deleted. Conclusions were preliminary, limited by small, heterogeneous patient numbers and non-standardized post-transplant time points. Circulating donor-reactive CD4 TCRbeta sequences fell significantly post-transplant in most of the 8 subjects, irrespective of tolerance or HCV status. Donor-reactive sequences declined more than third party-reactive ones, suggesting partial antigen-specific deletion unrelated to withdrawal success.

Using immunoSEQ, frozen genomic DNA was subjected to high-throughput TCRbeta CDR3 sequencing, a process that included PCR amplification, mapping, bias correction and internal controls. The study's own analysis went as follows. Only productive rearrangements were retained, and each unique TCRbeta sequence was defined by its CDR3 nucleotide sequence together with its V and J gene. A sequence counted as donor-reactive only if the sequence showed at least 5-fold expansion in CFSE-low cells compared with unstimulated pre-transplant cells and had a frequency of at least 0.01%. Minimum frequency thresholds were set for each subject based on the unstimulated sample with the lowest template count, ensuring at least 90% detection power. Repertoire turnover was measured by Jensen-Shannon divergence between the top 1000 TCRbeta sequences post- and pre-transplant. Two-sided Fisher's exact tests were used to test for changes in the detection of donor-reactive sequences. This immuneACCESS table, as held by TCRdb, lists in-frame sequences with V and J called but not all clones. Of the missing ones, under half trace to an unresolved V gene in checked studies; the others have no known cause. V, J and clone size derive from that table, while D and trimming were established from the DNA sequence. The sample table contains about 12,000 clones; only one count was recorded for nearly 75% of them. The ten largest make up around 33% of the sample.

The CDR3, cysteine through phenylalanine, is 16 amino acids long. Only CDR3 DNA is held: 48 bases, read in frame from base 1. Germline trimming: 3 bases from V, 9 bases from J; junction bases outside gene matches: 9. The germline V gene (reference sequence) specifies MNHEY as CDR1 and SMNVEV as CDR2. Of note for this clone: Its antigen is still unknown. Within one base of it there is no much larger clone, and no base qualities were kept.

Thawed unstimulated PBMCs were stained for CD3, CD4 and CD8 and FACS-sorted into CD3+CD4+ and CD3+CD8+ populations. Randomization to immunosuppression withdrawal applied to every one of the 8 studied subjects. The Qiagen DNeasy Blood and Tissue Kit was used for genomic DNA isolation. This clonotype originated in a human patient who received a liver transplant. Some T cells seen after a transplant may have their origin in the graft donor. The chain is made from TRBV27 and TRBJ2-1; a stretch of 12 junction bases matches TRBD2. The sample consisted of CD8+ T cells from blood, taken at the 22-month timepoint. The CDR3 region: CASSLSSSGRAAEQFF. The sequenced DNA is TGTGCCAGCAGTTTGTCGTCTAGCGGGAGGGCTGCTGAGCAGTTCTTC.